A selection of T cell receptor beta chains follows, all from one sample in a study of control samples from healthy donors and cancer patients. Sequencing used immunoSEQ multiplex PCR; TCRdb keeps in-frame clones, though not all of them. This table holds tens of thousands of clones, approximately 94% found once. Sequencing was done on a sample of blood. The receptors were gathered from a woman between 18 and 29 years old in good health. The CDR3 runs from the conserved cysteine through the conserved F or W. D genes are given only for firm matches. Size values are once, few and many counts, or a class for expanded clones, and some rows have none.

cdr3_nt	cdr3_aa	clone_size	v_call	j_call	d_call
TGTGCCAGTAGGCCTACCCAGCGGGGGAACACTGAAGCTTTCTTT	CASRPTQRGNTEAFF	-	TRBV19	TRBJ1-1	-
TGTGCCAGCAGCTTAGCGCTTATCGACGGGTCCTCTGGAAACACCATATATTTT	CASSLALIDGSSGNTIYF	-	TRBV7-9	TRBJ1-3	-
TGTGCCAGCAGCTCGGGGACAGGTGGGCTCTACAATGAGCAGTTCTTC	CASSSGTGGLYNEQFF	-	TRBV7-9	TRBJ2-1	TRBD1
TGTGCCACCAGGGGAGGCACTGAAGCTTTCTTT	CATRGGTEAFF	-	TRBV24-1	TRBJ1-1	-
TGTGCCAGCAGCTTTGAGGCACCCTCTGGAAACACCATATATTTT	CASSFEAPSGNTIYF	once	TRBV12-1	TRBJ1-3	-
TGTGCCACCAGTGGCAGAACAGGGCCGTCTAACTATGGCTACACCTTC	CATSGRTGPSNYGYTF	-	TRBV24-1	TRBJ1-2	-
TGTGCCAGCAACTGGGAACACAACACCGGGGAGCTGTTTTTT	CASNWEHNTGELFF	-	TRBV2	TRBJ2-2	-
TGTGCCTCCATGGGCGGCCGAAACATTCAGTACTTC	CASMGGRNIQYF	few	TRBV19	TRBJ2-4	-
TGTGCCAGCAGATCTAGACAGGGGATAGAGACCCAGTACTTC	CASRSRQGIETQYF	-	TRBV2	TRBJ2-5	TRBD1
TGTGCCAGCAGCTTCGGACAGGGGTTTAATAAAGAGACCCAGTACTTC	CASSFGQGFNKETQYF	-	TRBV9	TRBJ2-5	TRBD1
TGCGCCAGCAGCCAAGGGGACAGGGTTGGCTACGAGCAGTACTTC	CASSQGDRVGYEQYF	-	TRBV4-3	TRBJ2-7	TRBD1
TGTGCCAGCAGCATGGTAATTGGGGACACACTAAACCAATATAGCAATCAGCCCCAGCATTTT	CASSMVIGDTLNQYSNQPQHF	-	TRBV21-1	TRBJ1-5	-
TGTGCCAGCAGTTCAAGCAGGCTAATCTACGAGCAGTACTTC	CASSSSRLIYEQYF	-	TRBV27	TRBJ2-7	-
TGTGCCAGCAGCAATTGCAGGCTAACCTTCACTGAAGCTTTCTTT	CASSNCRLTFTEAFF	-	TRBV21-1	TRBJ1-1	-
TGTGCCAGCAGACCAGGGGCGGGAGAAAAACTGTTTTTT	CASRPGAGEKLFF	once	TRBV2	TRBJ1-4	-
TGTGCCAGCAGCTCCTCCGATGCAGGGATCAATCAGCCCCAGCATTTT	CASSSSDAGINQPQHF	-	TRBV13	TRBJ1-5	-
TGCGCCAGCAGCTTGGGGCAGGGGAGACTATATGGCTACACCTTC	CASSLGQGRLYGYTF	once	TRBV5-1	TRBJ1-2	-
TGTGCCAGCAGTAACAACGACAGGCAAGAGACCCAGTACTTC	CASSNNDRQETQYF	-	TRBV28	TRBJ2-5	-
TGTGCCAGCAGCACACAGGGGGCGGGCGGCTACACCTTC	CASSTQGAGGYTF	-	TRBV9	TRBJ1-2	TRBD1
TGTGCCAGCAGCTTAGGGAGAGCCGTGGCGATTGATACGCAGTATTTT	CASSLGRAVAIDTQYF	-	TRBV7-9	TRBJ2-3	-
TGTGCCAGCAGTTTATTTGGTGTGACGGGAAGAAGCGCAGATACGCAGTATTTT	CASSLFGVTGRSADTQYF	-	TRBV27	TRBJ2-3	-
TGTGCCAGCAGTTTACCTGGGACAGAAAACGTAAACGATAATTCACCCCTCCACTTT	CASSLPGTENVNDNSPLHF	-	TRBV5-5	TRBJ1-6	TRBD1
TGCGCCAGCAGCCCCGGCGGGTATGAGCAGTTCTTC	CASSPGGYEQFF	-	TRBV4-1	TRBJ2-1	-
TGTGCCAGCAGCGAAAAAGGGGGTTCCTACGAGCAGTACTTC	CASSEKGGSYEQYF	-	TRBV9	TRBJ2-7	-
TGTGCCAGCAGTTTGTGGATGTCACAGCCCCAGCATTTT	CASSLWMSQPQHF	-	TRBV12-3/TRBV12-4	TRBJ1-5	-
TGTGCCAGCAGCCAGTCTGTAGGACAATTTGGCGGTCAGCCCCAGCATTTT	CASSQSVGQFGGQPQHF	-	TRBV3-1/TRBV3-2	TRBJ1-5	-
TGCGCCAGCAGCCAAGCCCAGGGGGCGATCACCGGGGAGCTGTTTTTT	CASSQAQGAITGELFF	once	TRBV4-3	TRBJ2-2	TRBD1
TGTGCCAGCAGCTTAGGACTAGCTGCAGAGACCCAGTACTTC	CASSLGLAAETQYF	-	TRBV7-9	TRBJ2-5	TRBD2
TGTGCCAGCAGCCAAGTCGGGGGGGCCGCCGAGCAGTACTTC	CASSQVGGAAEQYF	-	TRBV3-1/TRBV3-2	TRBJ2-7	TRBD2
TGCAGCGTTGAAGGAGGGCGCTTGGCAGATACGCAGTATTTT	CSVEGGRLADTQYF	once	TRBV29-1	TRBJ2-3	-
TGTGCCAGCAGCTTCGGGAGTCGGGATCCTTATGGCTACACCTTC	CASSFGSRDPYGYTF	-	TRBV5-4	TRBJ1-2	-
TGTGCCAGCAGTTTCCTTATCGCAGGGGATAGGGGTGAAAAACTGTTTTTT	CASSFLIAGDRGEKLFF	-	TRBV27	TRBJ1-4	-
TGCGCCAGCAGCTCAGCCCTACGCAATGAGCAGTTCTTC	CASSSALRNEQFF	-	TRBV5-1	TRBJ2-1	-
TGTGCCAGCAGCCCCGTCCGTCACTCTGGAAACACCATATATTTT	CASSPVRHSGNTIYF	-	TRBV3-1/TRBV3-2	TRBJ1-3	-
TGTGCCAGTAGTATCTGGGGGTTGGACGGGGAGCTGTTTTTT	CASSIWGLDGELFF	once	TRBV19	TRBJ2-2	-
TGTGCCAGCAGCTTATCAGGACAGGGGGCCTCCTACGAGCAGTACTTC	CASSLSGQGASYEQYF	-	TRBV7-2	TRBJ2-7	TRBD1
TGTGCCAGCAGCGAAAGCGGGAGGATGAACGAGCAGTACTTC	CASSESGRMNEQYF	-	TRBV7-3	TRBJ2-7	TRBD2
TGTGCCAGCAGTCCTGGCGGGCCCCTTTACGAGCAGTACTTC	CASSPGGPLYEQYF	once	TRBV27	TRBJ2-7	-
TGTGCCAGCAGCTTGCCGAAATTTGCCCTCGGTGGAAACACCATATATTTT	CASSLPKFALGGNTIYF	-	TRBV7-6	TRBJ1-3	-
TGTGCCAGCAGTTTGTACAGGGGCCGGAACACTGAAGCTTTCTTT	CASSLYRGRNTEAFF	-	TRBV28	TRBJ1-1	TRBD1
TGTGCCAGCAGTGCAGCAGGAGCAACTAATGAAAAACTGTTTTTT	CASSAAGATNEKLFF	-	TRBV28	TRBJ1-4	-
TGTGCCAGCAGTTACAAGAACACCATATATTTT	CASSYKNTIYF	-	TRBV6-5	TRBJ1-3	-
TGTGCCAGCAGCTTGCCCCAGGCGAGCGGGGCGCTCTGGACAGATACGCAGTATTTT	CASSLPQASGALWTDTQYF	-	TRBV5-6	TRBJ2-3	TRBD2
TGTGCCAGCAGCTCGGGACTGCACTACGAGCAGTACTTC	CASSSGLHYEQYF	-	TRBV5-4	TRBJ2-7	-